Listed below are T cell receptor beta chains from one sample, sequenced in a study of blood T cell repertoires in COVID-19. This table comes from immunoSEQ multiplex PCR, and its TCRdb copy is limited to in-frame clones, with some not included. This sample has 350,000 to 400,000 clones, with roughly 88% found just once. The sequencing input was PBMCs or T cells enriched from blood (not recorded which). These TCRs come from a woman aged 25 to 39 with acute COVID-19. CDR3s include the opening cysteine and the closing phenylalanine or tryptophan. The order of the fields is J gene, D gene, clone size, V gene, CDR3 protein, CDR3 DNA. D genes are given only for firm matches. For some rows the clone size is stated as once, few or many, or as a class when expanded; others skip it.

>TRBJ2-2|-|few|TRBV5-1
CASSLAGAGTGELFF
TGCGCCAGCAGCTTGGCAGGGGCCGGCACCGGGGAGCTGTTTTTT
>TRBJ2-2|TRBD2|-|TRBV11-3
CASSSLAGDNTGELFF
TGTGCCAGCAGCTCACTAGCGGGGGATAACACCGGGGAGCTGTTTTTT
>TRBJ2-3|TRBD2|-|TRBV14
CASSQVRGGDTQYF
TGTGCCAGCAGCCAAGTACGGGGGGGAGATACGCAGTATTTT
>TRBJ1-5|TRBD1|few|TRBV19
CASLDRGNNQPQHF
TGTGCCAGCCTTGACAGGGGGAATAATCAGCCCCAGCATTTT
>TRBJ1-3|-|-|TRBV2
CASSPGVLSGNTIYF
TGTGCCAGCAGTCCCGGTGTCTTGTCTGGAAACACCATATATTTT
>TRBJ2-5|-|-|TRBV29-1
CSVEIPPSRETQYF
TGCAGCGTTGAAATTCCCCCTAGCAGAGAGACCCAGTACTTC
>TRBJ2-2|-|-|TRBV5-1
CASSIGQLNTGELFF
TGCGCCAGCAGCATTGGACAGCTGAACACCGGGGAGCTGTTTTTT
>TRBJ2-1|-|-|TRBV30
CAWTGKHNEQFF
TGTGCCTGGACCGGGAAACACAATGAGCAGTTCTTC
>TRBJ1-2|-|-|TRBV5-4
CASSLVDSYGYTF
TGTGCCAGCAGCTTGGTGGACAGCTATGGCTACACCTTC
>TRBJ2-7|-|-|TRBV10-3
CATWGGGSTYEQYF
TGTGCCACATGGGGCGGGGGCTCCACCTACGAGCAGTACTTC
>TRBJ2-1|TRBD1|-|TRBV29-1
CSVSGQGLDNEQFF
TGCAGCGTGTCAGGACAGGGGCTCGACAATGAGCAGTTCTTC
>TRBJ2-7|-|-|TRBV20-1
CSASAVGLLSYEQYF
TGCAGTGCTAGTGCGGTGGGCCTGCTCTCCTACGAGCAGTACTTC
>TRBJ2-1|-|-|TRBV19
CASRGAGTGSYNEQFF
TGTGCCAGTAGGGGTGCCGGGACTGGCTCCTACAATGAGCAGTTCTTC
>TRBJ2-2|TRBD1|-|TRBV25-1
CASRQGSGELFF
TGTGCCAGCAGACAGGGGTCCGGGGAGCTGTTTTTT
>TRBJ2-1|-|-|TRBV11-3
CASSLETGGLYSWDHNEQFF
TGTGCCAGCAGCTTAGAAACAGGTGGGCTGTATTCCTGGGATCACAATGAGCAGTTCTTC
>TRBJ1-2|-|once|TRBV4-1
CASSQQGIGYGYTF
TGCGCCAGCAGCCAGCAGGGGATAGGCTATGGCTACACCTTC
>TRBJ1-6|TRBD1|few|TRBV19
CASSILRTGGNSPLHF
TGTGCCAGTAGTATACTCAGGACAGGGGGTAATTCACCCCTCCACTTT
>TRBJ1-5|-|-|TRBV6-6
CASSPTSGGAGNQPQHF
TGTGCCAGCAGTCCAACGTCGGGGGGCGCGGGCAATCAGCCCCAGCATTTT
>TRBJ1-1|-|-|TRBV2
CASSQDSIMNTEAFF
TGTGCCAGCAGCCAGGACAGCATCATGAACACTGAAGCTTTCTTT
>TRBJ2-3|-|-|TRBV24-1
CATSDRVEYSTDTQYF
TGTGCCACCAGTGACAGGGTGGAATATAGCACAGATACGCAGTATTTT
>TRBJ1-4|-|-|TRBV5-1
CASSRKRDATNEKLFF
TGCGCCAGCAGCCGTAAGAGGGATGCAACTAATGAAAAACTGTTTTTT
>TRBJ2-3|-|once|TRBV24-1
CATSDAQGEFSTDTQYF
TGTGCCACCAGTGATGCACAGGGTGAGTTTAGCACAGATACGCAGTATTTT
>TRBJ1-1|-|-|TRBV6-2/TRBV6-3
CASSWAGFGVTSGNTEAFF
TGTGCCAGCAGTTGGGCGGGTTTCGGGGTAACAAGTGGGAACACTGAAGCTTTCTTT
>TRBJ1-1|TRBD1|-|TRBV4-3
CASSLGTGYMNTEAFF
TGCGCCAGCAGCCTAGGGACAGGGTACATGAACACTGAAGCTTTCTTT
>TRBJ1-5|-|-|TRBV5-5
CASAKRSNQPQHF
TGTGCCAGCGCCAAGAGGAGCAATCAGCCCCAGCATTTT
>TRBJ1-2|-|-|TRBV7-9
CASSSAESANYGYTF
TGTGCCAGCAGCTCGGCAGAGTCAGCGAACTATGGCTACACCTTC
>TRBJ1-6|-|-|TRBV4-1
CASSPGWRAGQDSPLHF
TGCGCCAGCAGCCCGGGATGGAGGGCGGGTCAGGATTCACCCCTCCACTTT
>TRBJ2-2|-|once|TRBV29-1
CSAPGHAGDGELFF
TGCAGCGCCCCGGGACACGCCGGAGACGGGGAGCTGTTTTTT
>TRBJ1-4|-|-|TRBV29-1
CSVKSGAANEKLFF
TGCAGCGTTAAATCAGGGGCGGCTAATGAAAAACTGTTTTTT
>TRBJ1-6|TRBD1|once|TRBV19
CASSTPDRGLNSPLHF
TGTGCCAGTAGTACCCCGGACAGGGGGCTCAATTCACCCCTCCACTTT
>TRBJ1-6|-|-|TRBV15
CATSREWVGENNSPLHF
TGTGCCACCAGCAGAGAATGGGTAGGGGAAAATAATTCACCCCTCCACTTT
>TRBJ2-6|TRBD1|-|TRBV5-6
CASSIRTGPFSGANVLTF
TGTGCCAGCAGCATCCGGACAGGCCCCTTCTCTGGGGCCAACGTCCTGACTTTC
>TRBJ2-2|-|-|TRBV7-9
CASSSQGGFSTGELFF
TGTGCCAGCAGCTCACAGGGAGGGTTCTCCACCGGGGAGCTGTTTTTT
>TRBJ1-4|-|-|TRBV7-9
CASSLVGQSNEKLFF
TGTGCCAGCAGCTTAGTGGGGCAGAGTAATGAAAAACTGTTTTTT